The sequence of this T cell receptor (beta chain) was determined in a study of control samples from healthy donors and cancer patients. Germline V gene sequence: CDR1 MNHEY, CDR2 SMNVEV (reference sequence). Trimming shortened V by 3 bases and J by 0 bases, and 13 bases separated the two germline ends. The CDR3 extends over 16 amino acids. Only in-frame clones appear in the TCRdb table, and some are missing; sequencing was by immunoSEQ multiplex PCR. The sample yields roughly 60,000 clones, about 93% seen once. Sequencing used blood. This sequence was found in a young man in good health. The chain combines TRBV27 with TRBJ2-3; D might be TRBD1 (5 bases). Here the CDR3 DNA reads TGTGCCAGCAGTTTGGGGCGCACGGTTAGCACAGATACGCAGTATTTT. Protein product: CASSLGRTVSTDTQYF.